This is a list of T cell receptor beta chains from one sample in a study of cytomegalovirus exposure and HLA in healthy donors. Sequencing was performed with immunoSEQ multiplex PCR; in TCRdb, only in-frame clones are kept and a portion is missing. Of approximately 140,000 clones listed, 75% to 80% were seen once; the top ten hold 5.5% to 7%. The sequencing sample was made of PBMCs. These receptors all come from a woman between 40 and 50 years old in good health and CMV-seropositive. CDR3s include the opening cysteine and the closing phenylalanine or tryptophan. The size entry is marked missing in some rows and otherwise reads once, few, many or a size class.

clone_size j_call v_call cdr3_aa
- TRBJ2-1 TRBV7-3 CASSRRGGSGGEQFF
- TRBJ2-3 TRBV18 CASSPQYRGVGTQYF
- TRBJ2-1 TRBV30 CAWSLGGISHEQFF
- TRBJ1-3 TRBV2 CASSGQGPSGNTIYF
- TRBJ1-5 TRBV19 CASSMFVQGPNQPQHF
- TRBJ1-1 TRBV11-2 CASSLDPQNTEAFF
- TRBJ1-2 TRBV5-3 CARSLDRSCYGYTF
few TRBJ1-6 TRBV28 CASTRVTDSPLHF
- TRBJ2-1 TRBV2 CASMTETGARQFF
- TRBJ2-7 TRBV12-5 CASGLFSGRVPYEQYF
- TRBJ1-2 TRBV7-9 CASSNRGGYGYTF
- TRBJ2-2 TRBV11-2 CASSHWTSPQGLFF
- TRBJ2-7 TRBV19 CASSIDSEAGGSYEQYF
- TRBJ2-7 TRBV6-1 CASTDGGQGSYEQYF
- TRBJ2-5 TRBV5-4 CASSFGGGTQETQYF
- TRBJ2-7 TRBV5-1 CASSFGLSGSKDYEQYF
- TRBJ2-5 TRBV6-4 CASSEIGTSGLRSMHF
- TRBJ2-3 TRBV10-2 CASSDGTGLYF
- TRBJ2-7 TRBV5-8 CASSWGLARTYEQYF
- TRBJ1-4 TRBV5-1 CASSLVYSGTGDEKLFF
- TRBJ2-3 TRBV7-2 CASSLEGTSGKDTQYF
- TRBJ2-7 TRBV20-1 CSAASERRQYF
- TRBJ2-5 TRBV9 CASSLTPGTRSETQYF
- TRBJ2-7 TRBV5-1 CASSLSLPLQEQYF
few TRBJ2-2 TRBV18 CASSPALAGVSGELFF
- TRBJ1-3 TRBV7-9 CASSLWRSSGNTIYF
once TRBJ2-1 TRBV7-9 CASTVSGSSSYNEQFF
- TRBJ1-6 TRBV5-1 CASSLWTGSSYNSPLHF
- TRBJ2-7 TRBV7-9 CASSRSGTVNYEQYF
- TRBJ1-6 TRBV2 CASSERRGNSPLHF
- TRBJ2-3 TRBV6-6 CASSIAGGRTDTQYF
- TRBJ1-2 TRBV10-3 CAISARAGYGYTF
few TRBJ2-1 TRBV7-2 CASSLTSHDNEQFF
- TRBJ2-7 TRBV28 CASSSTRQLYEQYF
- TRBJ1-1 TRBV5-5 CASSLVTFTDTEAFF
- TRBJ2-5 TRBV10-3 CAISGQVEETQYF
- TRBJ1-3 TRBV30 CAWSRGSASGNTIYF
- TRBJ1-4 TRBV4-1 CASSRFPRGVGNEKLFF
few TRBJ1-5 TRBV19 CAAGPTNQHF
- TRBJ2-5 TRBV11-1 CASSFPDRGEETQYF
- TRBJ2-7 TRBV11-3 CASSPSGGTSYEQYF
- TRBJ2-1 TRBV27 CVSSQRGTPTGEQFF
- TRBJ2-3 TRBV10-3 CATRPDRSEDTQYF
- TRBJ2-1 TRBV13 CASTDRAVPYNEQFF
few TRBJ1-2 TRBV5-1 CASSQGRYGYTF
- TRBJ2-7 TRBV4-1 CASSQNDRGYEQYF
- TRBJ2-7 TRBV7-6 CASSLNRGGSYEQYF
- TRBJ2-7 TRBV29-1 CSVEGSSSGAYEQYF
- TRBJ1-6 TRBV4-2 CASSLDTGGRSPLHF
- TRBJ2-2 TRBV5-1 CASSFNWELFF
- TRBJ1-1 TRBV5-1 CASSPADRGRTFF
- TRBJ1-4 TRBV5-1 CASSLLGVSNEKLFF
- TRBJ2-2 TRBV10-3 CASKLAGDSAGELFF